A selection of T cell receptor beta chains follows, all from one sample in a study of beta chain features in type 1 diabetes. This table comes from immunoSEQ multiplex PCR, and its TCRdb copy is limited to in-frame clones, with some not included. This sample yields 65,000 to 100,000 clones, of which around 32% are seen a single time; approximately 0.45% belongs to the top ten. Sequenced: stem cell memory CD4+ T cells from blood. These receptors were collected from a woman younger than 35 in good health. CDR3s include the opening cysteine and the closing phenylalanine or tryptophan. D genes are given only for firm matches. Size tells how often a clone was seen (once, few, many) or the class of an expanded clone, and some rows leave it out.

. | few | TRBJ1-5 | TRBV28 | CASSVIYQPQHF | TGTGCCAGCAGTGTAATCTATCAGCCCCAGCATTTT
. | few | TRBJ2-2 | TRBV4-3 | CASSQGQVARSGELFF | TGCGCCAGCAGCCAAGGGCAAGTAGCAAGGAGCGGGGAGCTGTTTTTT
TRBD1 | few | TRBJ1-1 | TRBV4-2 | CASGRQGITEAFF | TGTGCCAGCGGAAGACAGGGGATCACTGAAGCTTTCTTT
. | . | TRBJ1-5 | TRBV2 | CASSEAWGQRGNQPQHF | TGTGCCAGCAGTGAAGCTTGGGGGCAAAGGGGCAATCAGCCCCAGCATTTT
TRBD1 | . | TRBJ1-5 | TRBV10-2 | CATKPGQGNQPQHF | TGCGCCACCAAACCGGGACAGGGTAATCAGCCCCAGCATTTT
. | . | TRBJ1-1 | TRBV5-8 | CASTTGQSGTNTEAFF | TGTGCCAGCACCACCGGACAGTCTGGGACAAACACTGAAGCTTTCTTT
. | . | TRBJ2-3 | TRBV6-1 | CASSYDRSTDTQYF | TGTGCCAGCAGTTATGACAGGAGCACAGATACGCAGTATTTT
. | few | TRBJ1-1 | TRBV6-5 | CASTLREASLTGAFF | TGTGCCAGCACCCTCCGGGAGGCCTCGCTCACGGGAGCTTTCTTT
. | few | TRBJ1-2 | TRBV6-1 | CASSEGGTDLGGYTF | TGTGCCAGCAGTGAAGGCGGGACCGACTTGGGCGGCTACACCTTC
. | . | TRBJ1-4 | TRBV7-7 | CASSPTDGLNEKLFF | TGTGCTAGCAGCCCAACGGACGGACTTAATGAAAAACTGTTTTTT
TRBD1 | few | TRBJ1-2 | TRBV13 | CASRHDRATYGYTF | TGTGCCAGCAGGCATGACAGGGCCACCTATGGCTACACCTTC
. | . | TRBJ2-6 | TRBV7-9 | CASSFGSGANVLTF | TGTGCCAGCAGCTTCGGCTCTGGGGCCAACGTCCTGACTTTC
. | . | TRBJ2-7 | TRBV5-6 | CASSLSQNYEQYF | TGTGCCAGCAGCTTGTCCCAAAACTACGAGCAGTACTTC
. | . | TRBJ1-1 | TRBV7-9 | CASSLVTVQNTEAFF | TGTGCCAGCAGCTTAGTTACCGTACAGAACACTGAAGCTTTCTTT
TRBD2 | few | TRBJ2-2 | TRBV5-1 | CASSSDLSGRGIGELFF | TGCGCCAGCAGCTCCGATCTGAGCGGGAGAGGTATCGGGGAGCTGTTTTTT
. | many | TRBJ2-1 | TRBV11-2 | CASSVLVGHNEQFF | TGTGCCAGCAGCGTACTAGTCGGTCACAATGAGCAGTTCTTC
TRBD1 | once | TRBJ2-5 | TRBV5-1 | CASSLAGTGGLETQYF | TGCGCCAGCAGCTTGGCCGGGACAGGGGGACTGGAGACCCAGTACTTC
. | . | TRBJ2-7 | TRBV4-1 | CASDHWGSYYEQYF | TGCGCCAGCGACCATTGGGGCAGTTACTACGAGCAGTACTTC
TRBD2 | few | TRBJ2-1 | TRBV4-3 | CASSPGLAADFEQFF | TGCGCCAGCAGCCCTGGACTAGCGGCGGATTTTGAGCAGTTCTTC
. | few | TRBJ1-5 | TRBV5-1 | CASSLGGRQPQHF | TGCGCCAGCAGCTTGGGAGGGAGACAGCCCCAGCATTTT
. | . | TRBJ1-3 | TRBV5-4 | CASSPSPGIGNTIYF | TGTGCCAGCAGCCCCTCACCAGGAATCGGAAACACCATATATTTT
. | . | TRBJ1-3 | TRBV7-7 | CASSLDRGNTIYF | TGTGCTAGCAGCTTAGACAGGGGAAACACCATATATTTT
. | . | TRBJ1-2 | TRBV5-6 | CASTLDSDTLRGYTF | TGTGCCAGCACCCTTGACTCGGACACCCTACGTGGCTACACCTTC
TRBD1 | . | TRBJ1-6 | TRBV7-9 | CASSEGQGTSLSPLHF | TGTGCCAGCAGCGAGGGACAGGGGACGTCTCTTTCACCCCTCCACTTT
. | . | TRBJ2-3 | TRBV4-3 | CASSQERPPDTQYF | TGCGCCAGCAGCCAAGAGAGGCCCCCAGATACGCAGTATTTT
TRBD1 | . | TRBJ2-5 | TRBV6-5 | CASRETGGKTQYF | TGTGCCAGCAGGGAGACAGGGGGAAAGACCCAGTACTTC
TRBD1 | few | TRBJ2-5 | TRBV7-2 | CASSQGQGRGETQYF | TGTGCCAGCAGCCAGGGACAGGGGCGGGGGGAGACCCAGTACTTC
TRBD1 | . | TRBJ1-2 | TRBV6-1 | CASSALGNRGDGYTF | TGTGCCAGCAGTGCCCTTGGGAACAGGGGAGATGGCTACACCTTC
. | once | TRBJ1-1 | TRBV7-2 | CASSPGRGGREAFF | TGTGCCAGCAGCCCCGGAAGGGGGGGCCGTGAAGCTTTCTTT
. | . | TRBJ1-1 | TRBV5-6 | CASRYGRGTAFF | TGTGCCAGCAGATACGGCAGGGGTACGGCTTTCTTT
. | . | TRBJ2-5 | TRBV15 | CATSRGNRKETQYF | TGTGCCACCAGCAGAGGGAACAGAAAAGAGACCCAGTACTTC
. | . | TRBJ2-1 | TRBV7-3 | CASSLWPAYNEQFF | TGTGCCAGCAGCTTATGGCCAGCCTACAATGAGCAGTTCTTC
. | . | TRBJ2-1 | TRBV19 | CASSIAVRGNEQFF | TGTGCCAGTAGTATAGCGGTAAGGGGCAATGAGCAGTTCTTC
. | . | TRBJ1-3 | TRBV12-5 | CASGLVGRGLSGNTIYF | TGTGCTAGTGGTTTGGTAGGGAGGGGTCTCTCTGGAAACACCATATATTTT
. | few | TRBJ1-1 | TRBV7-9 | CASSSTMNTEAFF | TGTGCCAGCAGTTCTACGATGAACACTGAAGCTTTCTTT
. | few | TRBJ2-3 | TRBV2 | CARRDSNTDTQYF | TGTGCCAGGAGGGACTCCAACACAGATACGCAGTATTTT
. | . | TRBJ2-2 | TRBV28 | CASSPPVGELFF | TGTGCCAGCAGTCCCCCAGTCGGGGAGCTGTTTTTT
TRBD1 | . | TRBJ1-1 | TRBV18 | CASSPTGVGTEAFF | TGTGCCAGCTCACCTACAGGGGTTGGCACTGAAGCTTTCTTT
TRBD1 | once | TRBJ2-1 | TRBV9 | CASSVALDRANEQFF | TGTGCCAGCAGCGTAGCTCTGGACAGGGCAAATGAGCAGTTCTTC
. | . | TRBJ1-2 | TRBV6-6 | CASSYQQDGYTF | TGTGCCAGCAGTTACCAGCAGGATGGCTACACCTTC
. | few | TRBJ2-1 | TRBV7-2 | CASSFGVVVRGEQFF | TGTGCCAGCAGCTTCGGGGTAGTCGTCCGTGGTGAGCAGTTCTTC
TRBD2 | few | TRBJ2-2 | TRBV11-2 | CASSLSRTSGRTGELFF | TGTGCCAGCAGCTTAAGTCGGACTAGCGGGAGGACCGGGGAGCTGTTTTTT
TRBD2 | few | TRBJ2-3 | TRBV7-2 | CASSSGLAGGLLDTQYF | TGTGCCAGCAGCTCAGGACTAGCGGGGGGGCTATTAGATACGCAGTATTTT
TRBD2 | . | TRBJ2-1 | TRBV5-1 | CASSTSLREGYNEQFF | TGCGCCAGCAGCACCAGCCTCCGGGAGGGATACAATGAGCAGTTCTTC
. | . | TRBJ2-2 | TRBV30 | CAWTGLNTGELFF | TGTGCCTGGACAGGGTTGAACACCGGGGAGCTGTTTTTT
TRBD2 | . | TRBJ2-2 | TRBV11-2 | CASSPGRLAGTNTGELFF | TGTGCCAGCAGCCCGGGCAGACTAGCGGGGACGAACACCGGGGAGCTGTTTTTT
TRBD2 | . | TRBJ2-7 | TRBV18 | CASSPETTSGAYEQYF | TGTGCCAGCTCCCCTGAGACGACTAGCGGGGCATACGAGCAGTACTTC
TRBD1 | . | TRBJ1-1 | TRBV2 | CASSLYGQGNTEAFF | TGTGCCAGCTCCCTTTACGGACAGGGGAACACTGAAGCTTTCTTT